This T cell receptor (beta chain) stems from a study of T cells in Graves' hyperthyroidism and ophthalmopathy. This clonotype came up many times. Its antigen is still unknown. Germline V gene data show CDR1 as WSHSY and CDR2 as SAAADI. V lost 2 bases to trimming and J lost 5 bases, with 3 bases between them. The CDR3 extends over 11 amino acids. It was RNA transcripts that yielded the amplified TCR beta CDR3 regions. The TCR CDR3 was amplified in a first-round RT-PCR using the HTBI primer set. A single record per CDR3 protein comes from TCRdb applying MiXCR to the multiplex PCR reads. Among about 49,000 distinct CDR3 sequences listed, roughly 50% were seen once. Study-level findings and limits: Ophthalmopathy, which appeared later, was predicted by the model a median 6.5 months before onset.

The sample consisted of peripheral blood or thyroid tissue (not recorded which). The genes are TRBV10-2 and TRBJ2-5; D not certain. This clonotype was sampled from a man aged 18 to 29 with Graves' hyperthyroidism. CDR3 bases: TGCGCCAGCAGTGAGGGGGAGACCCAGTACTTC. This gives the protein CASSEGETQYF.